Below, 4 T cell receptor beta chains from the same sample are listed, as sequenced in a study of beta chain features in type 1 diabetes. Regarding the study as a whole: In every one of the four CD4+ subsets, TCRB CDR3s were moderately but significantly shorter in Type 1 diabetes patients.

Expressed TCRB transcripts were sequenced because the isolated RNA had all been reverse transcribed beforehand. Sequenced by immunoSEQ multiplex PCR; TCRdb stores in-frame clones only, minus some. The data contain 640,000 or so clones, roughly 13% of them singletons. These receptors lack a known antigen. The sample consisted of naive CD4+ T cells from blood. These receptors all come from a man younger than 35 with type 1 diabetes.

The chain combines TRBV19 with TRBJ1-5, with TRBD1 as a possible D gene (5 bases). V was clipped by 8 bases and J by 1 base, with 15 bases between them. The CDR3 sequence is 15 residues long. The germline CDR1 and CDR2 sequences are LNHDA and SQIVND (reference sequence). CDR3 amino acids: CASVQGGRSNQPQHF. CDR3 in DNA: TGTGCCAGTGTCCAGGGCGGGCGGAGCAATCAGCCCCAGCATTTT.

The rearrangement joins TRBV30 to TRBJ2-7, with D unresolved. Trimming cost V 0 bases and J 6 bases, with 6 bases left between them. The CDR3 is made up of 11 amino acids. The germline gives CDR1 GTSNPN, CDR2 SVGIG (reference sequence). The CDR3 loop is CAWSVWREQYF. CDR3 bases: TGTGCCTGGAGTGTATGGCGCGAGCAGTACTTC. Based on the CDR3 plus reference TRBV30 and TRBJ2-7, the full variable domain is SQTIHQWPATLVQPVGSPLSLECTVEGTSNPNLYWYRQAAGRGLQLLFYSVGIGQISSEVPQNLSASRPQDRQFILSSKKLLLSDSGFYLCAWSVWREQYFGPGTRLTVT.

The chain couples TRBV19 to TRBJ1-4, with 7 bases fitting TRBD1. CDR3 length equals 13 residues. Germline values: CDR1 LNHDA, CDR2 SQIVND (reference sequence). V dropped 5 bases and J dropped 8; count of bases not matched to a gene: 5. Here the CDR3 reads CASSPGTDEKLFF. In DNA form, the CDR3 reads TGTGCCAGTAGTCCAGGGACAGACGAAAAACTGTTTTTT.

The chain couples TRBV29-1 to TRBJ1-1; 7 positions agree with TRBD1. The CDR3 is 13 amino acids. Germline trimming cut 7 bases from V and 4 bases from J; bases unmatched to any gene: 9. Germline CDR1 is SQVTM and CDR2 is ANQGSEA. The CDR3 DNA reads as TGCAGCGCCTCGACAGGGTTGGGCACTGAAGCTTTCTTT. Amino acid sequence: CSASTGLGTEAFF.